Shown below are 18 T cell receptor beta chains from a single sample sequenced in a study of monozygotic twins with inflammatory bowel disease. TCRdb re-called the 5' RACE reads, yielding one record per CDR3 amino acid sequence without DNA. Its table records fewer than 450,000 distinct CDR3 sequences. Sequenced: blood. These receptors were taken from a human donor with ulcerative colitis or Crohn's disease, or a healthy co-twin of an affected twin (not recorded which).

The chain recombines TRBV5-1 with TRBJ1-1; TCRdb names TRBD1, which stays unverified in the absence of DNA. Germline CDR1 reads SGHRS; CDR2 reads YFSETQ. There are 14 residues in the CDR3. CDR3 protein: CASSVGTANTEAFF.

This sequence joins TRBV6-2 or TRBV6-3 and TRBJ2-5; TCRdb's D call of TRBD2 is untestable without DNA. This CDR3 has 16 residues. Germline lookup yields CDR1 MNHEY and CDR2 SVGEGT. The CDR3 protein is CASSYGGSLRGETQYF.

The CDR3 protein is CASSYRENQPQHF. The chain is built from TRBV6-2 or TRBV6-3 and TRBJ1-5. CDR3 size: 13 residues. Per germline, CDR1 MNHEY and CDR2 SVGEGT.

The V gene is TRBV11-2, the J gene TRBJ2-5. Germline CDR1 SGHAT, CDR2 FQNNGV. The CDR3 covers 15 residues. The CDR3 here is CASSLNAQIGETQYF.

The chain employs TRBV20-1 and TRBJ2-3; as DNA is missing, the TRBD2 call by TCRdb cannot be tested. The length of the CDR3 is 13 residues. Germline assignment: CDR1 DFQATT and CDR2 SNEGSKA (reference sequence). The CDR3 loop is CSAPALGTDTQYF.

The V and J genes are TRBV4-3 and TRBJ2-7; the TRBD1 assignment by TCRdb is unverifiable without DNA. The germline V gene has CDR1 LGHNA and CDR2 YSLEER. The CDR3 is 15 amino acids. CDR3 protein: CASSQDRGFTYEQYF.

J is TRBJ1-2 and V is TRBV7-2. Per germline, CDR1 SGHTA and CDR2 FQGNSA. CDR3 length equals 15 residues. The CDR3 protein is CASSPYSAANYGYTF.

The chain carries TRBV11-2 and TRBJ2-5; the D call of TRBD1 rests on TCRdb alone, since no DNA is present to check it. The CDR3 runs to 13 residues. From germline, CDR1 is SGHAT and CDR2 FQNNGV. The CDR3 reads CASSGTAVLTQYF.

The chain joins TRBV25-1 to TRBJ2-3; the TCRdb call, TRBD2, lacks DNA for checking. Germline V gene data show CDR1 as MGHDK and CDR2 as SYGVNS. This CDR3 spans 17 amino acids. The CDR3 is CASSEIRARGIADTQYF.

The gene calls are TRBV9 and TRBJ2-3; TCRdb outputs TRBD1, but without DNA this stays unchecked. The CDR3 length is 15 residues. Germline lookup yields CDR1 SGDLS and CDR2 YYNGEE. The CDR3 spells CASSPRDSNTDTQYF.

The V and J genes are TRBV25-1 and TRBJ2-3; there is no DNA to check the TCRdb D call of TRBD1. The V gene's germline CDR1 is MGHDK and CDR2 SYGVNS. CDR3 size: 12 residues. This CDR3 is CASQGRSDTQYF.

V usage is TRBV21-1 and J usage is TRBJ1-4. TRBV21-1 is flagged as a pseudogene. This CDR3 has 12 residues. The chain's CDR3 is CASGQGTEKLFF.

This chain joins TRBV5-1 and TRBJ2-1; TCRdb outputs TRBD1, but without DNA this stays unchecked. The CDR3 sequence is 15 residues long. Germline lookup yields CDR1 SGHRS and CDR2 YFSETQ. The CDR3 here is CASGRQESSYNEQFF. The full variable domain, rest sourced from reference TRBV5-1 and TRBJ2-1, is KAGVTQTPRYLIKTRGQQVTLSCSPISGHRSVSWYQQTPGQGLQFLFEYFSETQRNKGNFPGRFSGRQFSNSRSEMNVSTLELGDSALYLCASGRQESSYNEQFFGPGTRLTVL.

The genes are TRBV19 and TRBJ1-2; TCRdb's D gene call, TRBD1, goes unchecked for lack of DNA. Per germline, CDR1 LNHDA and CDR2 SQIVND (reference sequence). This CDR3 has 13 residues. This CDR3 is CASWGKPTYGYTF. The complete variable domain, with remaining parts taken from reference TRBV19 and TRBJ1-2, reads DGGITQSPKYLFRKEGQNVTLSCEQNLNHDAMYWYRQDPGQGLRLIYYSQIVNDFQKGDIAEGYSVSREKKESFPLTVTSAQKNPTAFYLCASWGKPTYGYTFGSGTRLTVV.

The genes are TRBV24-1 and TRBJ2-7; TCRdb proposes TRBD2, but this gene call is untestable without DNA. CDR3 length equals 15 residues. CDR1 and CDR2 from the germline V gene are KGHDR and SFDVKD. CDR3 in amino acids: CATSEGQRLSYEQYF.

This chain links TRBV20-1 with TRBJ2-7; TCRdb picks TRBD2, but there is no DNA to check that call. The CDR3 sequence is 13 residues long. Germline CDR1 DFQATT, CDR2 SNEGSKA (reference sequence). The CDR3: CSAEGRGSYEQYF.

The V call is TRBV18, the J call TRBJ2-7. CDR1 is KGHSH and CDR2 is LQKENI in the germline V gene. The CDR3 is 13 amino acids. CDR3 protein: CASSPLSDLEQYF.

The rearrangement joins TRBV28 to TRBJ1-2. The CDR3 runs to 14 residues. Germline CDR1 is MDHEN and CDR2 is SYDVKM. CDR3 in amino acids: CASSPVLAGYGYTF.